The clone carrying this TCR beta chain was detected a few times. This sample was taken from a study of blood T cells in healthy people across ages. A second PCR of 7 to 11 cycles used a sample-barcoded 5' primer and a J-beta primer mix. TCRdb redid the calling of the 5' RACE reads with MiXCR, one entry per CDR3 protein. The data contain hundreds of thousands of distinct CDR3 sequences, around 50% of them singletons. CDR3 length: 13 amino acids. Between the trimmed V and J ends, which lost 7 bases and 5 bases, there was a span of 11 bases. In germline, CDR1 is LNHDA, CDR2 SQIVND (reference sequence). Sequenced input: blood. The chain couples TRBV19 to TRBJ2-2; D might be TRBD1 (5 bases). The origin of this receptor is a woman older than 75 in good health. For the CDR3, the DNA is TGTGCCAGTAAATCTTCAGGGACCGGGGAGCTGTTTTTT. Translated, it gives CASKSSGTGELFF.